Listed below are T cell receptor beta chains from one sample, sequenced in a study of blood T cell repertoires in COVID-19. Clones were read by immunoSEQ multiplex PCR, and TCRdb kept only the in-frame ones, dropping some. The sample lists about 220,000 clones, approximately 83% occurring once. The sequencing input was peripheral blood. These receptor sequences come from an older woman with acute or convalescent COVID-19. CDR3s include the opening cysteine and the closing phenylalanine or tryptophan. The D gene is left open where the match is weak. Where a row states a size, it is once, few, many or the class of an expanded clone; other rows omit it.

V gene	D gene	J gene	clone size	CDR3 DNA	CDR3 protein
TRBV11-2	TRBD2	TRBJ2-5	-	TGTGCCAGCAGCTTACCCGGACTAGTCCAAGAGACCCAGTACTTC	CASSLPGLVQETQYF
TRBV10-2	TRBD2	TRBJ2-5	-	TGCGCCAGCAGTCTTCTAGCGGGGTACCAAGAGACCCAGTACTTC	CASSLLAGYQETQYF
TRBV2	TRBD1	TRBJ1-2	-	TGTGCCAGCAGAGAGGGGGCAGACTATGGCTACACCTTC	CASREGADYGYTF
TRBV29-1	TRBD1	TRBJ2-7	few	TGCAGCGTCGGACAGGGAATCTCCTACGAGCAGTACTTC	CSVGQGISYEQYF
TRBV7-2	-	TRBJ1-1	-	TGTGCCAGCAGTCCGGTGTCCGCCTTTGAAGCTTTCTTT	CASSPVSAFEAFF
TRBV4-2	TRBD2	TRBJ2-5	-	TGTGCCAGCAGCTTAACCGGGACTAGCGGTCAAGAGACCCAGTACTTC	CASSLTGTSGQETQYF
TRBV7-8	-	TRBJ2-7	-	TGTGCCAGCAGCCTCATACAAAACTCCTACGAGCAGTACTTC	CASSLIQNSYEQYF
TRBV5-1	-	TRBJ2-5	-	TGCGCCAGCAGCTTGGCCGGTAACCAAGAGACCCAGTACTTC	CASSLAGNQETQYF
TRBV11-2	-	TRBJ2-1	-	TGTGCCAGCAGCTACTCTAGATATGAGCAGTTCTTC	CASSYSRYEQFF
TRBV28	-	TRBJ1-6	-	TGTGCCAGCAGTGATACAGGGCACAATTCACCCCTCCACTTT	CASSDTGHNSPLHF
TRBV13	TRBD1	TRBJ1-6	-	TGTGCCAGCAGCCGAACAGGGGAATCACCCCTCCACTTT	CASSRTGESPLHF
TRBV4-1	TRBD2	TRBJ2-3	once	TGCGCCAGCAGCCAGACCGGGGGGGCGGCGACAGATACGCAGTATTTT	CASSQTGGAATDTQYF
TRBV20-1	-	TRBJ1-2	-	TGCAGTGCGACAGCGGGCGGCTACACCTTC	CSATAGGYTF
TRBV11-2	-	TRBJ1-2	-	TGTGCCAGCAGCTTAGGAAGCGGCCAGTCTTATAACTATGGCTACACCTTC	CASSLGSGQSYNYGYTF
TRBV27	TRBD2	TRBJ2-5	-	TGTGCCAGCAGTGCGACGGGGGGGCGTGTGGTCGAGACCCAGTACTTC	CASSATGGRVVETQYF
TRBV28	TRBD2	TRBJ2-7	-	TGTGCCAGCAGTCCGCCGGCTAGCGGCTACGAGCAGTACTTC	CASSPPASGYEQYF
TRBV5-6	TRBD1	TRBJ1-2	-	TGTGCCAGCAGCTTGCAGGGGGCGGATAACTATGGCTACACCTTC	CASSLQGADNYGYTF
TRBV3-1/TRBV3-2	TRBD1	TRBJ1-6	-	TGTGCCAGCAGCCAAGGCCCGGGAGGGGGCGCATTTTATAATTCACCCCTCCACTTT	CASSQGPGGGAFYNSPLHF
TRBV27	-	TRBJ2-5	-	TGTGCCAGCAGTTGGGCCAGGGGAGAGACCCAGTACTTC	CASSWARGETQYF
TRBV5-5	TRBD1	TRBJ1-2	-	TGTGCCAGCAGCTTCGGACAGGGGTTCTATGGCTACACCTTC	CASSFGQGFYGYTF
TRBV2	-	TRBJ1-5	-	TGTGCCAGCAGGGGAGGCGTATATAGCAATCAGCCCCAGCATTTT	CASRGGVYSNQPQHF